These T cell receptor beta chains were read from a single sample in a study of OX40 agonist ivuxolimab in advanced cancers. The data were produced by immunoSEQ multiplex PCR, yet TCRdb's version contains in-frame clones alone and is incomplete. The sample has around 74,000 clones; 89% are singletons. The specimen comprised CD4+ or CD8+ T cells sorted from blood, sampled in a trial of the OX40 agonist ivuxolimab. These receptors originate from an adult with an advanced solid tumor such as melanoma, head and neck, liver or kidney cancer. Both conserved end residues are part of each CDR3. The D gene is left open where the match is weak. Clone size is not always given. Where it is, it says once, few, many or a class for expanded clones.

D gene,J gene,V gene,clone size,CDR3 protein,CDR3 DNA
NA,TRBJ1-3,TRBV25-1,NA,CASTITQGTGNTIYF,TGTGCCAGCACAATAACACAGGGAACTGGAAACACCATATATTTT
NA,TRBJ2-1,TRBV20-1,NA,CSAPTPREQFF,TGCAGTGCCCCGACCCCCCGAGAGCAGTTCTTC
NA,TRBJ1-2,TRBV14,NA,CASSSSPSYGYTF,TGTGCCAGCAGTTCTTCTCCGTCCTATGGCTACACCTTC
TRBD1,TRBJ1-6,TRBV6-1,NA,CASSVLTGGNSPLHF,TGTGCCAGCAGTGTCCTGACAGGGGGGAATTCACCCCTCCACTTT
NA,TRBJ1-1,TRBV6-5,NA,CASSRTFMNTEAFF,TGTGCCAGCAGTCGTACGTTCATGAACACTGAAGCTTTCTTT
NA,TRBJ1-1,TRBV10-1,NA,CASSESVDTVGVEYTEAFF,TGCGCCAGCAGTGAGTCCGTTGACACGGTGGGGGTAGAGTACACTGAAGCTTTCTTT
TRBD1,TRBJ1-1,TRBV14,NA,CATTRGQLNTEAFF,TGTGCCACAACCCGGGGACAGTTGAACACTGAAGCTTTCTTT
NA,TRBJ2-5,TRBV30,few,CAWRRDSGETQYF,TGTGCCTGGAGAAGGGACAGCGGGGAGACCCAGTACTTC
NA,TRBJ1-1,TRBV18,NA,CASSPGGGVGAEAFF,TGTGCCAGCTCACCAGGAGGCGGGGTGGGGGCTGAAGCTTTCTTT
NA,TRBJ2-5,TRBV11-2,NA,CASSYSPGVETQYF,TGTGCCAGCAGCTATTCCCCTGGGGTCGAGACCCAGTACTTC
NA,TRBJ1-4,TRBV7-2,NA,CASSLRQAAEVFF,TGTGCCAGCAGCTTACGACAGGCGGCAGAGGTGTTTTTT
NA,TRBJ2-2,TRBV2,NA,CASSQAMNTGELFF,TGTGCCAGCAGTCAGGCGATGAACACCGGGGAGCTGTTTTTT
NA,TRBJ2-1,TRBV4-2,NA,CASSQVWSGLDYNEQFF,TGTGCCAGCAGCCAAGTTTGGTCGGGACTGGACTACAATGAGCAGTTCTTC
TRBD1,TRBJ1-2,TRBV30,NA,CAWRSSGGGRGYTF,TGTGCCTGGAGGAGCTCAGGGGGCGGCAGAGGCTACACCTTC